The next 25 T cell receptor beta chains were all read from a single sample in a study of blood T cell repertoires in COVID-19. Only in-frame clones appear in the TCRdb table, and some are missing; sequencing was by immunoSEQ multiplex PCR. The sample lists under 50,000 clones; 88% were seen once. Sequencing was performed on peripheral blood. These receptors were collected from a man between 65 and 85 years old with active COVID-19.

This clone was seen only a few times. This chain uses TRBV10-3 with TRBJ2-2; 9 nucleotides match TRBD1. The germline V gene has CDR1 ENHRY and CDR2 SYGVKD. V dropped 5 bases and J dropped 8; count of bases not matched to a gene: 12. The CDR3 has 16 residues. The chain's CDR3 is CAISTAPGQGRGELFF. The DNA for the CDR3 is TGTGCCATCAGTACAGCTCCGGGACAGGGACGGGGGGAGCTGTTTTTT.

V and J are TRBV7-9 and TRBJ1-6, with 8 bases aligning to TRBD1. Trimming cost V 5 bases and J 3 bases; bases outside gene matches: 6. The germline CDR1 and CDR2 sequences are SEHNR and FQNEAQ (reference sequence). This CDR3 contains 16 residues. The chain's CDR3 is CASSQDRANYNSPLHF. CDR3 DNA sequence: TGTGCCAGCAGCCAGGACAGGGCGAACTATAATTCACCCCTCCACTTT. Complete variable domain (other parts from reference TRBV7-9 and TRBJ1-6): DTGVSQNPRHKITKRGQNVTFRCDPISEHNRLYWYRQTLGQGPEFLTYFQNEAQLEKSRLLSDRFSAERPKGSFSTLEIQRTEQGDSAMYLCASSQDRANYNSPLHFGNGTRLTVT.

The chain is built from TRBV11-2 and TRBJ2-2, with 7 bases that match TRBD1. Germline V gives CDR1 SGHAT, CDR2 FQNNGV. CDR3 length: 15 residues. V shed 5 bases and J 1 base; nucleotides not matched to a gene: 4. CDR3 DNA sequence: TGTGCCAGCAGCACCTACAGGGGGAACACCGGGGAGCTGTTTTTT. It codes for CASSTYRGNTGELFF.

The chain combines TRBV29-1 with TRBJ2-7; the match to TRBD1 covers 8 bases. CDR1 and CDR2 from the germline V gene are SQVTM and ANQGSEA. The CDR3 contains 12 residues. J was trimmed by 6 bases and V by 8 bases; bases with no gene match: 9. As DNA, the CDR3 is TGCAGCACCCGCGGACAGGGTGGCGAGCAGTACTTC. This codes for CSTRGQGGEQYF.

This chain uses TRBV19 with TRBJ2-1, with 12 bases fitting TRBD1. Germline CDR1 reads LNHDA; CDR2 reads SQIVND (reference sequence). With 5 bases clipped from V and 7 bases from J, the junction kept 6 bases outside the gene matches. This CDR3 has 15 amino acids. As DNA, the CDR3 is TGTGCCAGTAGTTCGCCGGGACAGGGGGCGAATGAGCAGTTCTTC. This encodes CASSSPGQGANEQFF.

For the CDR3, the DNA is TGTGCCAGCAGCCGACAGGGCCACAATCAGCCCCAGCATTTT. Translated, it gives CASSRQGHNQPQHF. V usage is TRBV7-3 and J usage is TRBJ1-5, with TRBD1 matching 7 bases. Germline loops: CDR1 SGHTA, CDR2 FQGTGA. V lost 5 bases to trimming and J lost 3 bases; unmatched junction nucleotides: 4. The CDR3 loop spans 14 amino acids. The whole variable domain, remainder taken from reference TRBV7-3 and TRBJ1-5, is GAGVSQTPSNKVTEKGKYVELRCDPISGHTALYWYRQSLGQGPEFLIYFQGTGAADDSGLPNDRFFAVRPEGSVSTLKIQRTERGDSAVYLCASSRQGHNQPQHFGDGTRLSIL.

V and J are TRBV30 and TRBJ1-6, with 8 bases fitting TRBD1. Trimming removed 2 bases from V and 10 bases from J; junction bases left unmatched: 10. CDR1 and CDR2 from the germline V gene are GTSNPN and SVGIG (reference sequence). The CDR3 totals 15 residues. CDR3 residues: CAWSPRTGLGSPLHF. The CDR3, as DNA: TGTGCCTGGAGTCCCAGGACAGGGCTAGGGTCACCCCTCCACTTT. Full variable domain (remainder filled in from reference TRBV30 and TRBJ1-6): SQTIHQWPATLVQPVGSPLSLECTVEGTSNPNLYWYRQAAGRGLQLLFYSVGIGQISSEVPQNLSASRPQDRQFILSSKKLLLSDSGFYLCAWSPRTGLGSPLHFGNGTRLTVT.

The rearrangement uses TRBV7-2 and TRBJ1-2; 10 bases line up with TRBD1. Germline assignment: CDR1 SGHTA and CDR2 FQGNSA. The CDR3 spans 14 residues. Trimming removed 7 bases from V and 5 bases from J; junction bases left unmatched: 7. Written as DNA, the CDR3 is TGTGCCAGCAACACGGGACAGGGGCTTTATGGCTACACCTTC. It is translated as CASNTGQGLYGYTF.

The chain employs TRBV2 and TRBJ2-3, with 10 bases identical to TRBD1. This CDR3 spans 20 amino acids. Germline V gene sequence: CDR1 SNHLY, CDR2 FYNNEI. The V segment lost 0 bases and the J segment 9 bases; nucleotides outside the gene matches: 21. The CDR3 here is CASSEAGGQGLWDPLETQYF. The DNA for the CDR3 is TGTGCCAGCAGTGAAGCGGGGGGACAGGGGTTGTGGGATCCCCTGGAGACGCAGTATTTT. Full variable domain (rest looked up from reference TRBV2 and TRBJ2-3): EPEVTQTPSHQVTQMGQEVILRCVPISNHLYFYWYRQILGQKVEFLVSFYNNEISEKSEIFDDQFSVERPDGSNFTLKIRSTKLEDSAMYFCASSEAGGQGLWDPLETQYFGPGTRLTVL.

The chain links TRBV29-1 to TRBJ1-1; perhaps TRBD1 as D (5 bases). The germline V gene has CDR1 SQVTM and CDR2 ANQGSEA. V shed 8 bases and J shed 2 bases, with 15 bases lying between them. The CDR3 contains 13 residues. The CDR3 bases are TGCAGCATTAAACCGGGACTCAACACTGAAGCTTTCTTT. This codes for CSIKPGLNTEAFF.

This clone has more than one count but fewer than ten. V and J are TRBV2 and TRBJ2-7, with 7 positions matching TRBD1. The J segment lost 1 base and the V segment lost 1 base, leaving 1 base of the junction unmatched. Per the germline V gene, CDR1 is SNHLY and CDR2 is FYNNEI. CDR3 length: 14 residues. The CDR3: CASSEGTGSYEQYF. The CDR3 DNA sequence: TGTGCCAGCAGTGAAGGGACAGGATCCTACGAGCAGTACTTC.

This sequence joins TRBV5-6 and TRBJ2-5; D unresolved. The CDR3 loop spans 13 amino acids. Germline CDR1 and CDR2: SGHDT and YYEEEE. Trimming left V 5 bases short and J 2 bases short, with 10 bases between. The chain's CDR3 is CASRTVRQETQYF. The CDR3 DNA follows: TGTGCCAGCAGAACGGTGCGGCAAGAGACCCAGTACTTC.

The sample holds one count of this clone. V is TRBV27 and J is TRBJ1-3, with D possibly being TRBD1 (6 bases). The CDR3 totals 19 residues. From germline, CDR1 is MNHEY and CDR2 SMNVEV (reference sequence). V gave up 6 bases and J gave up 2 bases, with 26 bases separating them. The CDR3 DNA sequence: TGTGCCAGCAGGCCCGCACCCGGGACAAGGGCGTATCCTGGAAACACCATATATTTT. Its translation: CASRPAPGTRAYPGNTIYF.

The chain couples TRBV6-5 to TRBJ2-3; TRBD2 aligns across 9 bases. This CDR3 has 14 amino acids. Germline CDR1 is MNHEY and CDR2 is SVGAGI. V gave up 4 bases and J gave up 6 bases; unmatched junction bases: 5. The CDR3 nucleotides read TGTGCCAGCAGTTCGGGGACTAGCTCCGATACGCAGTATTTT. Encoded protein: CASSSGTSSDTQYF.

This chain joins TRBV6-2 or TRBV6-3 and TRBJ1-5; D may be TRBD1 (5 bases). The CDR3 has 14 amino acids. The V and J ends lost 5 bases and 4 bases respectively, with 12 bases between them. Germline assignment: CDR1 MNHEY and CDR2 SVGEGT. DNA of the CDR3: TGTGCCAGCAGTCCCGGGGGGGGTAATCAGCCCCAGCATTTT. Translated: CASSPGGGNQPQHF.

This clone occurred once. V gene TRBV20-1 combines with J gene TRBJ2-1; possible D gene TRBD1, 5 bases. The CDR3 has 10 residues. With 6 bases removed from V and 8 bases from J, the gap between germline ends came to 8 bases. Germline CDR1 and CDR2: DFQATT and SNEGSKA (reference sequence). The CDR3 region is CSARTHEQFF. CDR3 DNA: TGCAGTGCCCGGACACATGAGCAGTTCTTC.

This clone was picked up one time. V gene TRBV19 combines with J gene TRBJ1-6; unclear D gene. The CDR3 length is 16 residues. Germline values: CDR1 LNHDA, CDR2 SQIVND (reference sequence). V shed 7 bases and J shed 0 bases, with 13 bases lying between them. In DNA, the CDR3 is TGTGCCAGTAAGATAGAAACATACTCCTATAATTCACCCCTCCACTTT. This translates into CASKIETYSYNSPLHF.

This sequence joins TRBV2 and TRBJ2-2; 10 bases map to TRBD1. The CDR3 length is 14 residues. The germline V gene has CDR1 SNHLY and CDR2 FYNNEI. V was clipped by 7 bases and J by 6 bases; unmatched bases: 5. The DNA of the CDR3 is TGTGCCAGCACCGGGACAGGGGTATCCGGGGAGCTGTTTTTT. Its protein is CASTGTGVSGELFF.

The J gene is TRBJ1-5, the V gene TRBV29-1; 9 positions match TRBD1. V trimming: 5 bases; J trimming: 4 bases; junction bases outside the gene matches: 6. Per the germline V gene, CDR1 is SQVTM and CDR2 is ANQGSEA. The CDR3 consists of 14 residues. CDR3 protein: CSVRGQGSNQPQHF. CDR3 coding DNA: TGCAGCGTTCGGGGACAGGGTAGTAATCAGCCCCAGCATTTT.

The J gene is TRBJ1-5, the V gene TRBV7-2; weak D call: TRBD1 (6 bases). Trimming pared 2 bases from V and 0 bases from J, leaving 14 bases between. CDR1 and CDR2 from the germline V gene are SGHTA and FQGNSA. This CDR3 is 17 amino acids long. CDR3 sequence (DNA): TGTGCCAGCAGCTTAAGCCGGGACACCTATAGCAATCAGCCCCAGCATTTT. Translation: CASSLSRDTYSNQPQHF.

The chain is built from TRBV11-2 and TRBJ1-2; 9 nucleotides agree with TRBD1. Germline V lookup: CDR1 SGHAT, CDR2 FQNNGV. Trimming removed 6 bases from V and 4 bases from J; junction bases left unmatched: 6. The CDR3 length is 14 residues. The CDR3 sequence is CASRSPGQGYGYTF. The CDR3, as DNA: TGTGCCAGCAGATCTCCGGGACAGGGCTATGGCTACACCTTC.

The J gene is TRBJ2-5, the V gene TRBV7-9; tentatively, D is TRBD2 (5 bases). Germline V gene lookup returns CDR1 SEHNR and CDR2 FQNEAQ (reference sequence). Trimming took 6 bases from V and 3 from J, leaving 20 bases between them. This CDR3 is built from 16 residues. In nucleotides, the CDR3 is TGTGCCAGCAGTCTCCGGGATCCGGGCGGAGAAGAGACCCAGTACTTC. It specifies CASSLRDPGGEETQYF. Full variable domain (remainder filled in from reference TRBV7-9 and TRBJ2-5): DTGVSQNPRHKITKRGQNVTFRCDPISEHNRLYWYRQTLGQGPEFLTYFQNEAQLEKSRLLSDRFSAERPKGSFSTLEIQRTEQGDSAMYLCASSLRDPGGEETQYFGPGTRLLVL.

The CDR3 loop is CASSSPDSGDLKAKNIQYF. The CDR3 coding sequence is TGTGCCAGCAGCTCCCCGGATAGCGGGGATTTAAAAGCCAAAAACATTCAGTACTTC. The rearrangement joins TRBV7-2 to TRBJ2-4, with 8 positions matching TRBD2. This CDR3 spans 19 amino acids. Germline V gene sequence: CDR1 SGHTA, CDR2 FQGNSA. V was clipped by 4 bases and J by 0 bases; unmatched bases: 14.

As for this clone: This same CDR3 is encoded by further DNA sequences in the sample. The chain carries TRBV18 and TRBJ1-6, with D perhaps matching TRBD1 (5 bases). V was shortened by 3 bases and J by 7 bases, with 10 bases between the two germline ends. Germline CDR1 reads KGHSH; CDR2 reads LQKENI. The CDR3 has 14 amino acids. The CDR3 is CASSPDRKNSPLHF. In DNA, the CDR3 is TGTGCCAGCTCACCCGACAGAAAGAATTCACCCCTCCACTTT.

The chain carries TRBV28 and TRBJ2-7, with a tentative D call TRBD2 (5 bases). The CDR3 has 12 amino acids. Trimming shortened V by 7 bases and J by 3 bases, and 10 bases separated the two germline ends. In germline, CDR1 is MDHEN, CDR2 SYDVKM. The CDR3 spells CASTTGFYEQYF. The CDR3 DNA reads TGTGCCAGCACCACGGGGTTCTACGAGCAGTACTTC.